This TCR beta chain appears in the sequencing data of a study of T cell responses to AZD1222 COVID-19 vaccine (TCRdb year 2021). Looking at the study overall: AZD1222 recipients with second doses at about 4 weeks or about 12 weeks were pooled, because spike-specific TCR depth and breadth did not differ between schedules. TCR sequencing was performed for about 250 trial participants, of whom some 200 were given two doses of AZD1222 and around 25 were given two doses of MenACWY control vaccine. Trial participants were enrolled by age into 18-55, 56-69 and 70-plus year subgroups, with roughly 160, 29 and 62 TCR-sequenced participants respectively.

Explained via the paper, the time point label denotes: baseline before first vaccination. The vaccinee samples were drawn from two UK trials, COV001 and COV002, one of which was a single-blind randomized controlled phase 2/3 trial testing AZD1222 (ChAdOx1 nCoV-19) in healthy adults. Trial participant PBMC samples were collected at day 0 and day 28 after the second dose for TCRbeta chain sequencing. The study at large found these results: Conclusions about previously exposed vaccinees are limited, since just 6 or 7 AZD1222 recipients were seropositive for SARS-CoV-2 at baseline. Because no samples from the day 14 peak response were available, repertoires could be characterized only after the peak T cell response. Most participants were white British and females outnumbered males, and the authors suggested that clonal diversity may have been underestimated. The 56-69-year group was small, and its depth increase did not reach significance, likely because of low power. After two AZD1222 doses, both the breadth and the depth of spike-specific TCRs were significantly higher than at day 0 and than in MenACWY recipients. The vaccine-associated CD4 TCRs covered the entire spike protein, and the dominant responses fell in regions 160-218 and 743-854. Epitopes outside the regions mutated in the B.1.351 and B.1.1.7 variants were reportedly recognized by nearly half of the unique spike-specific TCRs.

As concerns this clone: This receptor's antigen is unknown. No much larger clone exists at a distance of one base, and base qualities are not known.

The CDR3 regions of human TCRbeta chains were analyzed by immunosequencing. As for the authors' bioinformatics: Repertoire TCRs were matched against a reference library of SARS-CoV-2-specific TCRs generated with the MIRA antigen-specificity platform. Breadth was defined as the fraction of unique TCRs that were SARS-CoV-2-associated, and depth was defined as the fraction of total T cells that were SARS-CoV-2-associated. Each spike-specific TCR was assigned to its reactive spike region and to a CD4 or CD8 class using the MIRA data. Log10-transformed breadth and depth values were compared by one-way ANOVA with Sidak's multiple comparisons tests. TCRdb provides this immuneACCESS table in a form limited to in-frame rearrangements. Some clones are lacking; in checked studies, under half of them reflect an unresolved V gene, and why the rest are absent is not known. V, J and clone size derive from that table, while D and trimming were established from the DNA sequence. The sample table lists around 100,000 clones, 85% to 95% of them with a count of one. 1.5% to 2% of the sample rests with the top ten.

Trimming costs V 6 bases and J 1 base, and their ends lie 12 bases apart. The CDR3, cysteine through phenylalanine, is 14 amino acids long. Here the CDR3 DNA is all that survives: 42 bases in frame from base 1. From the germline V gene, CDR1 is MDHEN and CDR2 is SYDVKM. The chain is encoded by TRBV28 joined to TRBJ2-5, with no D gene named confidently. The material was peripheral blood, obtained on day 0 of AZD1222 vaccination. This TCR derives from an adult in good health. CDR3 sequence: CASRSIVPQETQYF. The DNA sequence reads TGTGCCAGCAGGTCGATCGTCCCCCAAGAGACCCAGTACTTC. Reference TRBV28 and TRBJ2-5 genes cover what lies past the CDR3, so the full variable domain is DVKVTQSSRYLVKRTGEKVFLECVQDMDHENMFWYRQDPGLGLRLIYFSYDVKMKEKGDIPEGYSVSREKKERFSLILESASTNQTSMYLCASRSIVPQETQYFGPGTRLLVL.